What follows are 28 T cell receptor beta chains derived from one specimen sequenced in a study of T cell repertoires in cytomegalovirus infection. These TCRs' antigens remain unknown. TCRdb reprocessed the reads via MiXCR and lists one record per CDR3 protein. The sample yields approximately 910,000 distinct CDR3 sequences, approximately 32% seen once. Sequencing used cultured CD8+ T cells from PBMCs, obtained from culture after CMV antigen stimulation. The source is a human donor in good health (CMV status not recorded). Some clones in this sample may be carry-over from other donors' samples.

Notes on this clonotype: This probably arose from a read error, given a far larger clone one base away. The CDR3 DNA sequence: TGTGCCAACAGCTTCGGGGGGGAGGCTTTCTTT. It codes for CANSFGGEAFF. The chain couples TRBV7-4 to TRBJ1-1; TRBD1 might be the D (5 bases). The CDR3 covers 11 residues. CDR1 is SGHVT, CDR2 SQSDAQ, per germline.

This clonotype was found many times. The rearrangement joins TRBV7-6 to TRBJ2-1; 12 nucleotides align to TRBD2. Trimming cost V 6 bases and J 4 bases; bases outside gene matches: 4. Germline V CDR1 and CDR2: SGHVS, FNYEAQ. The CDR3 is 15 residues long. CDR3 amino acids: CASRDGLAGYNEQFF. The CDR3 region has the DNA TGTGCCAGCAGGGATGGACTAGCGGGGTACAATGAGCAGTTCTTC.

This chain uses TRBV20-1 with TRBJ2-3; D is possibly TRBD2 (7 bases). CDR1 is DFQATT and CDR2 is SNEGSKA in the germline V gene (reference sequence). The CDR3 is made up of 14 amino acids. Trimming removed 1 base from V and 9 bases from J, with 17 bases in between. The CDR3 reads CSARGGGGPRTQYF. The CDR3, as DNA: TGCAGTGCTAGAGGGGGGGGGGGCCCGCGAACGCAGTATTTT.

This chain joins TRBV6-5 and TRBJ1-5; D is unresolved. CDR3 length equals 15 residues. V lost 2 bases and J lost 0, with 8 bases in between. Germline loops: CDR1 MNHEY, CDR2 SVGAGI. This CDR3 is CASSYVQISNQPQHF. CDR3 nucleotide sequence: TGTGCCAGCAGTTACGTCCAGATTAGCAATCAGCCCCAGCATTTT.

This clonotype was observed a few times. The DNA is left out, because the CDR3 cannot be placed on it with certainty; the CDR3 is given as TCRdb lists it. The V gene is TRBV6-5, the J gene TRBJ1-2. From its first to its last residue, the CDR3 has 15 amino acids. CDR1 is MNHEY, CDR2 SVGAGI, per germline. This CDR3 reads CASSTSATLYYGYTF.

This clonotype occurred a few times. This chain links TRBV12-3 or TRBV12-4 with TRBJ2-7; 8 bases fit TRBD1. The J segment lost 6 bases and the V segment lost 6 bases, leaving 10 bases of the junction unmatched. The CDR3 has 14 residues. This CDR3 is CASRSTGDSGEQYF. Here the CDR3 DNA reads TGTGCCAGCAGATCGACAGGGGATTCGGGCGAGCAGTACTTC.

V is TRBV6-1 and J is TRBJ2-2; no firm D call. Germline V gives CDR1 MNHNS, CDR2 SASEGT. The CDR3 runs to 16 residues. Trimming removed 7 bases from V and 6 bases from J, with 21 bases in between. CDR3 sequence (DNA): TGTGCCAGCACCCGAACAGATCAGCCTCCTCCCGGGGAGCTGTTTTTT. Translated, it gives CASTRTDQPPPGELFF.

The chain recombines TRBV25-1 with TRBJ1-2, with TRBD1 identical over 11 bases. CDR3 size: 17 residues. Germline assignment: CDR1 MGHDK and CDR2 SYGVNS. V was pared by 5 bases and J by 5 bases, with 13 bases of the junction left unmatched. The CDR3 nucleotides read TGTGCCAGCAGTTCCCGGGTCGCCGGGACAGGGGGTTATGGCTACACCTTC. Translated: CASSSRVAGTGGYGYTF.

A remark on this clonotype: An end of the junction differs from the germline gene, which may be a read error. The chain combines TRBV25-1 with TRBJ1-4; D is undetermined. This CDR3 comprises 17 residues. Germline V gene sequence: CDR1 MGHDK, CDR2 SYGVNS. This chain's CDR3 is CTSSDQPGRATNEKLFF. In DNA, the CDR3 is TGTACCAGCAGTGACCAACCCGGCCGAGCAACTAATGAAAAACTGTTTTTT.

The chain combines TRBV10-1 with TRBJ1-3; D is undetermined. Germline V CDR1 and CDR2: WNHNN, SYGVQD (reference sequence). CDR3 length equals 14 residues. Trimming pared 5 bases from V and 3 bases from J, leaving 11 bases between. CDR3 sequence (DNA): TGCGCCAGCAGTCCGGTCTATCTTGGAAACACCATATATTTT. This gives the protein CASSPVYLGNTIYF.

The chain combines TRBV5-8 with TRBJ2-1; D not certain. There are 15 residues in the CDR3. CDR1 and CDR2 from the germline V gene are SGHTS and YDEGEE. V lost 7 bases and J lost 4, with 18 bases in between. CDR3 in amino acids: CASFIRSEPYNEQFF. In nucleotides, the CDR3 is TGTGCCAGCTTCATTAGGAGCGAGCCATACAATGAGCAGTTCTTC.

This clonotype occurred many times. The genes are TRBV7-8 and TRBJ1-5, with TRBD1 matching 11 bases. CDR3 size: 16 residues. Trimming cost V 7 bases and J 1 base; bases outside gene matches: 6. Germline V gives CDR1 SGHVS, CDR2 FQNEAQ. The CDR3 region is CASTSGTGGSNQPQHF. The CDR3 nucleotides read TGTGCCAGCACCTCCGGGACAGGGGGGAGCAATCAGCCCCAGCATTTT.

This clonotype showed up just once. This rearrangement joins TRBV3-1 to TRBJ2-7; no definite D call. The germline V gene has CDR1 LGHDT and CDR2 YNNKEL (reference sequence). V gave up 3 bases and J gave up 7 bases, with 10 bases separating them. The CDR3 length is 12 residues. The CDR3 here is CASSQNYGEQYF. In DNA form, the CDR3 reads TGTGCCAGCAGCCAGAATTATGGAGAGCAGTACTTC.

The chain carries TRBV29-1 and TRBJ2-3, with D possibly TRBD2 on 6 matching bases. The CDR3 is made up of 16 amino acids. V lost 0 bases and J 0 bases, leaving 13 bases between the germline ends. CDR1 and CDR2 (germline): SQVTM, ANQGSEA. The CDR3 protein is CSVEEIASASTDTQYF. CDR3 in DNA: TGCAGCGTTGAAGAGATAGCTAGCGCAAGCACAGATACGCAGTATTTT.

This clonotype was counted ten times or more. This chain uses TRBV6-5 with TRBJ2-1; a possible D gene is TRBD1 (6 bases). This CDR3 contains 17 residues. The V end lost 4 bases, the J end lost 3 bases, and 19 bases lay between the germline ends. The germline gives CDR1 MNHEY, CDR2 SVGAGI. CDR3 amino acids: CASSSLTSGAFYNEQFF. The DNA for the CDR3 is TGTGCCAGCAGTTCCTTAACTTCAGGGGCGTTCTACAATGAGCAGTTCTTC.

This clonotype showed up just a few times. The V gene is TRBV12-5, the J gene TRBJ2-7; D is unresolved. From germline, CDR1 is LGHNT and CDR2 FRNRAP. The CDR3 has 13 residues. V was trimmed by 7 bases and J by 6 bases, leaving 16 bases between them. The CDR3 sequence is CASAPFRLGEQYF. The CDR3 region has the DNA TGTGCTAGTGCCCCTTTCAGATTGGGCGAGCAGTACTTC.

This clonotype came up once. The gene calls are TRBV27 and TRBJ1-5; TRBD1 agrees at 8 bases. The CDR3 runs to 16 residues. The ends lost 0 bases at V and 7 bases at J; junction bases unmatched: 8. Germline assignment: CDR1 MNHEY and CDR2 SMNVEV (reference sequence). CDR3 sequence reads: CASSLSIGQGSQPQHF. CDR3 bases: TGTGCCAGCAGTTTATCGATTGGACAGGGAAGCCAGCCCCAGCATTTT.

The V gene is TRBV19, the J gene TRBJ1-5; D uncertain. CDR1 is LNHDA and CDR2 is SQIVND in the germline V gene (reference sequence). V lost 1 base to trimming and J lost 4 bases, with 11 bases between them. CDR3 size: 15 residues. The CDR3 sequence is CASSIAGRRNQPQHF. As DNA, the CDR3 is TGTGCCAGTAGTATAGCGGGCCGTAGGAATCAGCCCCAGCATTTT.

The V gene is TRBV7-9, the J gene TRBJ2-1; a weak D match, TRBD2 (5 bases). The ends were cut back, 0 bases at V and 15 bases at J, with 12 bases in the middle. The CDR3 is 12 residues long. From germline, CDR1 is SEHNR and CDR2 FQNEAQ (reference sequence). The DNA of the CDR3 is TGTGCCAGCAGCTTAGCGCAGAGGGAGTGGTTCTTC. Its protein product is CASSLAQREWFF. Based on the CDR3 plus reference TRBV7-9 and TRBJ2-1, the full variable domain is DTGVSQNPRHKITKRGQNVTFRCDPISEHNRLYWYRQTLGQGPEFLTYFQNEAQLEKSRLLSDRFSAERPKGSFSTLEIQRTEQGDSAMYLCASSLAQREWFFGPGTRLTVL.

In its sample, this clonotype was seen once. The genes are TRBV6-6 and TRBJ1-5; 7 bases map to TRBD1. The CDR3 is 15 residues long. The germline V gene encodes CDR1 MNHNY and CDR2 SVGAGI (reference sequence). J gave up 4 bases and V 6 bases, and 9 bases lay outside the gene matches. The CDR3 reads CASRQGTAGNQPQHF. The CDR3 DNA sequence: TGTGCCAGCAGACAGGGGACCGCAGGGAATCAGCCCCAGCATTTT.

The rearrangement joins TRBV10-2 to TRBJ2-2; the D gene could be TRBD1 or TRBD2 (5 bases each). The CDR3 contains 12 residues. With 8 bases removed from V and 6 bases from J, the gap between germline ends came to 10 bases. CDR1 and CDR2 (germline): WSHSY, SAAADI. The CDR3 sequence is CASELGAGELFF. For the CDR3, the DNA is TGCGCCAGCGAATTGGGGGCCGGGGAGCTGTTTTTT.

The rearrangement uses TRBV23-1 and TRBJ1-4; D call uncertain. TRBV23-1 is treated as an ORF (open reading frame) with a function not yet certain. The length of the CDR3 is 15 residues. The V gene lost 4 bases and the J gene lost 8 bases, with 17 bases spanning the gap. Here the CDR3 DNA reads TGCGCCAGCAGTCGATCTAACGGATTGCGGGAAAAACTGTTTTTT. Its translation: CASSRSNGLREKLFF.

The V call is TRBV2, the J call TRBJ1-5, with unresolved D. Deletions cut 0 bases from V and 3 bases from J, with 6 bases between. The CDR3 runs 14 residues. The germline V gene has CDR1 SNHLY and CDR2 FYNNEI. CDR3 sequence reads: CASSEALNNQPQHF. CDR3 DNA sequence: TGTGCCAGCAGTGAAGCCCTGAACAATCAGCCCCAGCATTTT.

The sample holds many counts of this clonotype. The V call is TRBV6-5, the J call TRBJ1-4; no clear D. Deletions cut 2 bases from V and 0 bases from J, with 7 bases between. Germline V gene lookup returns CDR1 MNHEY and CDR2 SVGAGI. CDR3 length: 15 residues. The CDR3 nucleotides are TGTGCCAGCAGTTACCGGGCTGCAACTAATGAAAAACTGTTTTTT. This gives the protein CASSYRAATNEKLFF.

This clonotype was counted only a few times. This CDR3 reads CASSLGTSRTGELFF. CDR3 coding DNA: TGTGCCAGCAGTTTAGGGACCTCGCGCACCGGGGAGCTGTTTTTT. V and J are TRBV27 and TRBJ2-2; the D call may be TRBD1 or TRBD2 (5 bases each). Deletions cut 2 bases from V and 4 bases from J, with 11 bases between. Germline CDR1 is MNHEY and CDR2 is SMNVEV (reference sequence). CDR3 length: 15 residues.

J is TRBJ1-1 and V is TRBV10-3, with 12 nucleotides matching TRBD1. Germline CDR1 ENHRY, CDR2 SYGVKD. This CDR3 region has 15 residues. Losses at the gene ends were 10 bases for V and 5 bases for J; bases not matched to a gene: 11. CDR3 in amino acids: CATGTGGFGVTEAFF. CDR3 nucleotides: TGTGCCACCGGGACAGGGGGCTTTGGCGTTACTGAAGCTTTCTTT.

The J gene is TRBJ2-1, the V gene TRBV12-3 or TRBV12-4; 12 bases fit TRBD2. This CDR3 spans 18 amino acids. V gave up 7 bases and J gave up 8 bases; unmatched junction bases: 18. This CDR3 reads CASNRLSSGGAGRDEQFF. In DNA, the CDR3 is TGTGCCAGCAATCGCCTCTCTAGCGGGGGGGCCGGGAGGGATGAGCAGTTCTTC.

This clonotype has only a few counts. The chain couples TRBV7-6 to TRBJ2-1; D uncertain. V lost 1 base and J 8 bases, leaving 18 bases between the germline ends. The CDR3 is 16 amino acids. Looked up from germline, CDR1 is SGHVS and CDR2 is FNYEAQ. The CDR3 protein is CASSLDVNPPHDEQFF. CDR3 in DNA: TGTGCCAGCAGCTTAGACGTCAATCCCCCGCACGATGAGCAGTTCTTC.